These 18 T cell receptor beta chains were sequenced from one sample in a study of blood T cell repertoires in COVID-19. TCRdb's copy holds only in-frame clones and misses some; the assay was immunoSEQ multiplex PCR. Counted here are around 78,000 clones, 60% to 85% occurring once; the ten biggest clones make up 9.5% to 10%. Sequencing was carried out using peripheral blood. The receptors were sampled from a human donor in a cohort sampled during active COVID-19.

The CDR3 region has the DNA TGTGCCAGCAGCCTAGGGCCGACAGTAGGCTCCTACAATGAGCAGTTCTTC. It codes for CASSLGPTVGSYNEQFF. V is TRBV7-3 and J is TRBJ2-1; perhaps TRBD1 as D (5 bases). CDR3 length: 17 residues. The V gene lost 5 bases and the J gene lost 0 bases, with 17 bases spanning the gap. Germline values: CDR1 SGHTA, CDR2 FQGTGA.

CDR3: CASSESGGAGYEQYF. The CDR3 nucleotides read TGCGCCAGCAGTGAGTCCGGAGGTGCTGGGTACGAGCAGTACTTC. The chain employs TRBV10-2 and TRBJ2-7, with D perhaps matching TRBD2 (5 bases). The germline gives CDR1 WSHSY, CDR2 SAAADI. CDR3 length: 15 amino acids. V was cut by 0 bases and J by 4 bases, with 13 bases left in between.

The chain combines TRBV28 with TRBJ1-1; D is perhaps TRBD1 (5 bases). There are 12 residues in the CDR3. Per the germline V gene, CDR1 is MDHEN and CDR2 is SYDVKM. V lost 5 bases to trimming and J lost 5 bases, with 9 bases between them. CDR3 sequence (DNA): TGTGCCAGCAGTCCAGGGTCAACTGAAGCTTTCTTT. Translating gives CASSPGSTEAFF.

The rearrangement uses TRBV13 and TRBJ1-1; 8 bases align to TRBD1. CDR3 length equals 14 residues. CDR1 and CDR2 (germline): PRHDT, FYEKMQ (reference sequence). After removal of 3 bases from V and 6 bases from J, the junction contained 6 bases not matched to a gene. The CDR3 reads CASSLGDRLPEAFF. CDR3 bases: TGTGCCAGCAGCTTGGGGGACAGGCTCCCTGAAGCTTTCTTT.

The chain has TRBV2 and TRBJ1-6; D gene ambiguous. Trimming left V 4 bases short and J 0 bases short, with 7 bases between. This CDR3 has 15 residues. Germline values: CDR1 SNHLY, CDR2 FYNNEI. In nucleotides, the CDR3 is TGTGCCAGCAGTGTTAGGAGCTCCTATAATTCACCCCTCCACTTT. This translates into CASSVRSSYNSPLHF.

The CDR3 here is CASSPLQFATNEKLFF. CDR3 DNA: TGTGCCAGCTCACCCTTACAGTTTGCAACTAATGAAAAACTGTTTTTT. The rearrangement uses TRBV18 and TRBJ1-4; no firm D call. V lost 3 bases, J lost 0 bases, and 11 bases lay in between. The CDR3 loop spans 16 amino acids. The germline CDR1 and CDR2 sequences are KGHSH and LQKENI.

The chain links TRBV28 to TRBJ1-5; 12 bases are a match to TRBD1. Germline CDR1 reads MDHEN; CDR2 reads SYDVKM. The CDR3 covers 17 residues. After removal of 5 bases from V and 4 bases from J, the junction contained 9 bases not matched to a gene. In nucleotides, the CDR3 is TGTGCCAGCAGTCTGCCCGGGACAGGGGGCGCGAATCAGCCCCAGCATTTT. Residues: CASSLPGTGGANQPQHF.

V gene TRBV7-2 combines with J gene TRBJ1-2; 8 bases map to TRBD1. Unmatched junction bases numbered 3, after V lost 3 bases and J lost 6 bases. The CDR3 runs to 13 residues. The germline gives CDR1 SGHTA, CDR2 FQGNSA. In DNA, the CDR3 is TGTGCCAGCAGCTTTTCAGGGGGCAATGGCTACACCTTC. The encoded protein is CASSFSGGNGYTF. Complete variable domain (other parts from reference TRBV7-2 and TRBJ1-2): GAGVSQSPSNKVTEKGKDVELRCDPISGHTALYWYRQSLGQGLEFLIYFQGNSAPDKSGLPSDRFSAERTGGSVSTLTIQRTQQEDSAVYLCASSFSGGNGYTFGSGTRLTVV.

V is TRBV5-1 and J is TRBJ2-2, with D possibly being TRBD1 (5 bases). Germline V gene sequence: CDR1 SGHRS, CDR2 YFSETQ. The CDR3 extends over 16 amino acids. The V gene lost 0 bases and the J gene lost 6 bases, with 15 bases spanning the gap. CDR3 loop: CASSLAPSGRSGELFF. CDR3 DNA sequence: TGCGCCAGCAGCTTGGCTCCCTCAGGGCGGTCCGGGGAGCTGTTTTTT.

This chain joins TRBV28 and TRBJ2-7; 9 nucleotides match TRBD1. CDR1 and CDR2 from the germline V gene are MDHEN and SYDVKM. The V segment lost 6 bases and the J segment 5 bases; nucleotides outside the gene matches: 11. CDR3 size: 15 residues. CDR3 nucleotides: TGTGCCAGCAGCCGAGGGGACAGGGACGATCACGAGCAGTACTTC. Translation gives CASSRGDRDDHEQYF.

The rearrangement joins TRBV6-2 or TRBV6-3 to TRBJ2-1; 7 bases map to TRBD1. The V and J ends lost 4 bases and 2 bases, in that order; junction bases with no gene match: 5. This CDR3 is built from 15 residues. Per germline, CDR1 MNHEY and CDR2 SVGEGT. CDR3 region: CASSLDRAPYNEQFF. The CDR3 bases are TGTGCCAGCAGTTTAGACAGGGCCCCCTACAATGAGCAGTTCTTC.

This clone was detected only a few times. This rearrangement joins TRBV2 to TRBJ1-5; no firm D call. Trimming took off 4 bases at V and 4 bases at J, with 8 bases between the two ends. The CDR3 is 13 amino acids. Germline lookup yields CDR1 SNHLY and CDR2 FYNNEI. The CDR3 nucleotides read TGTGCCAGCAGTGTTGATAGTAATCAGCCCCAGCATTTT. Residues: CASSVDSNQPQHF.

The chain is built from TRBV7-8 and TRBJ1-6; D remains unclear. CDR1 is SGHVS, CDR2 FQNEAQ, per germline. Trimming took off 0 bases at V and 10 bases at J, with 7 bases between the two ends. The CDR3 is 13 residues long. The CDR3 DNA sequence: TGTGCCAGCAGCTTAGCGACGAGGTCACCCCTCCACTTT. Protein: CASSLATRSPLHF.

The chain joins TRBV7-2 to TRBJ2-3, with D tentatively TRBD2 (6 bases). V lost 4 bases and J 0 bases, leaving 17 bases between the germline ends. The CDR3 runs 17 residues. Germline V gene sequence: CDR1 SGHTA, CDR2 FQGNSA. This CDR3 reads CASSSRGSRSSTDTQYF. The CDR3 DNA is TGTGCCAGCAGCTCCCGGGGGAGTCGTTCTAGCACAGATACGCAGTATTTT.

This chain joins TRBV6-1 and TRBJ2-5; D may be TRBD2 (6 bases). V was cut by 0 bases and J by 2 bases, with 16 bases left in between. This CDR3 region has 17 residues. Germline CDR1 MNHNS, CDR2 SASEGT. Written as DNA, the CDR3 is TGTGCCAGCAGTGAAGCTGGCGGAGGGGCGGGACAAGAGACCCAGTACTTC. This gives the protein CASSEAGGGAGQETQYF.

This clone was seen a single time. J is TRBJ2-1 and V is TRBV5-1, with D perhaps TRBD1 (6 bases). Germline V gene lookup returns CDR1 SGHRS and CDR2 YFSETQ. CDR3 length equals 15 residues. Trimming left V 3 bases short and J 0 bases short, with 10 bases between. The CDR3 bases are TGCGCCAGCAGCTATATGACAGGCTCCTACAATGAGCAGTTCTTC. Translated, it gives CASSYMTGSYNEQFF. The full variable domain, rest sourced from reference TRBV5-1 and TRBJ2-1, is KAGVTQTPRYLIKTRGQQVTLSCSPISGHRSVSWYQQTPGQGLQFLFEYFSETQRNKGNFPGRFSGRQFSNSRSEMNVSTLELGDSALYLCASSYMTGSYNEQFFGPGTRLTVL.

The genes are TRBV2 and TRBJ1-1, with 7 bases that match TRBD1. V gave up 3 bases and J gave up 1 base; unmatched junction bases: 5. Looked up from germline, CDR1 is SNHLY and CDR2 is FYNNEI. The length of the CDR3 is 15 residues. This CDR3 reads CASSETQGGNTEAFF. CDR3 DNA: TGTGCCAGCAGTGAGACCCAGGGGGGGAACACTGAAGCTTTCTTT.

V usage is TRBV30 and J usage is TRBJ1-1; the D gene is possibly TRBD1 (5 bases). Germline CDR1 is GTSNPN and CDR2 is SVGIG (reference sequence). Trimming left V 4 bases short and J 8 bases short, with 11 bases between. CDR3 length equals 11 residues. CDR3 region: CAWNVKGEAFF. CDR3 nucleotides: TGTGCCTGGAACGTTAAGGGGGAAGCTTTCTTT.